The T cell receptor beta chain described here comes from a study of blood T cell repertoires in COVID-19. Study at large: Whether acute or convalescent, the COVID-19 samples came from the United States, Italy and Spain.

The V and J ends lost 0 bases and 1 base respectively, with 11 bases between them. The CDR3 loop spans 16 amino acids. Germline V lookup: CDR1 KGHDR, CDR2 SFDVKD. Original data processing: Reference gene primer amplification yielded estimated nucleated cell counts. TCRdb keeps only in-frame clones here, not all; method: immunoSEQ multiplex PCR. V, J and clone size derive from that table, while D and trimming were established from the DNA sequence. The data show around 250,000 clones, nearly 90% seen once. Seattle participants joined during active infection and were tracked over time. The rearrangement uses TRBV24-1 and TRBJ1-1; D unresolved. Material for sequencing was peripheral blood. The sequence came from a woman aged 60-75 years with COVID-19, enrolled during active disease. Here the CDR3 DNA reads TGTGCCACCAGTGATTTGTTTTTTCAGGCGAACACTGAAGCTTTCTTT. It translates to CATSDLFFQANTEAFF.